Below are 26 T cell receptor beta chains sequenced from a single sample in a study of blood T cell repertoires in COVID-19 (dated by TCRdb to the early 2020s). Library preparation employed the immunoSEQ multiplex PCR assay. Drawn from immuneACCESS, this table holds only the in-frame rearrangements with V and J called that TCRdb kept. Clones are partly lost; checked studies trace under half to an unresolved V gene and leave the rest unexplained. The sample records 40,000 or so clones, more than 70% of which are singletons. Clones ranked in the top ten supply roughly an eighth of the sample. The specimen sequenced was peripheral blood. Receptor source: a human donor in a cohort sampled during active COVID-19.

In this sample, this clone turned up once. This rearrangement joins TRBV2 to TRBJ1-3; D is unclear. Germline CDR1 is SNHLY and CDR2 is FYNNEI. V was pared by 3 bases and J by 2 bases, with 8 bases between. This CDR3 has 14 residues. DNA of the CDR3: TGTGCCAGCAGTGATCCCCAGACTGGAAACACCATATATTTT. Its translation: CASSDPQTGNTIYF. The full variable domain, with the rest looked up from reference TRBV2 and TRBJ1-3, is EPEVTQTPSHQVTQMGQEVILRCVPISNHLYFYWYRQILGQKVEFLVSFYNNEISEKSEIFDDQFSVERPDGSNFTLKIRSTKLEDSAMYFCASSDPQTGNTIYFGEGSWLTVV.

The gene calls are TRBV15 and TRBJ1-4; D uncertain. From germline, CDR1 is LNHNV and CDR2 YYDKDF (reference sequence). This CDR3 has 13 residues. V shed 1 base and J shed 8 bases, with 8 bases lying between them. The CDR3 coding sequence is TGTGCCACCAGCAGAGGTCCCTTGGAAAAACTGTTTTTT. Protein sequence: CATSRGPLEKLFF.

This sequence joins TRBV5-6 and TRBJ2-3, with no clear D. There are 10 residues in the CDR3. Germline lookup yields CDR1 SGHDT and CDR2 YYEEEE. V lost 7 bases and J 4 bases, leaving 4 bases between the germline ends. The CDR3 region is CASGADTQYF. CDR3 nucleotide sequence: TGTGCCAGCGGAGCAGATACGCAGTATTTT.

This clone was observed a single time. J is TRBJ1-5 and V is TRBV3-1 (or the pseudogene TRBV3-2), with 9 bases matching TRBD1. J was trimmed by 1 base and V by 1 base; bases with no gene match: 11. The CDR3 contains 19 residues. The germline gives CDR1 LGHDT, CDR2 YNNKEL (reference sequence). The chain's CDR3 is CASSQATGGLILSNQPQHF. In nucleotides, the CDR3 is TGTGCCAGCAGCCAAGCGACAGGGGGACTAATACTAAGCAATCAGCCCCAGCATTTT.

CDR3 bases: TGTGCCAGCAGCTTGGACTACGGTTTCACAGATACGCAGTATTTT. It encodes CASSLDYGFTDTQYF. The chain combines TRBV5-8 with TRBJ2-3; D remains ambiguous. The CDR3 extends over 15 amino acids. Trimming stripped 0 bases from V and 2 bases from J, with 10 bases between. Germline loops: CDR1 SGHTS, CDR2 YDEGEE.

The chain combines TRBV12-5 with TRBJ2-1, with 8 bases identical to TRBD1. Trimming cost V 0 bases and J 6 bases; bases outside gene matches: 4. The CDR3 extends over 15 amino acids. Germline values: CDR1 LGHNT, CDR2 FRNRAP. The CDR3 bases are TGTGCTAGTGGTTTGGTACAGGGGGGCTTCAATGAGCAGTTCTTC. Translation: CASGLVQGGFNEQFF.

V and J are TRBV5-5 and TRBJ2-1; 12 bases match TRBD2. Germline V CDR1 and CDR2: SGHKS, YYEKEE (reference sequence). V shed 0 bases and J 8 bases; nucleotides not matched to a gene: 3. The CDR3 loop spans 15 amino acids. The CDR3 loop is CASSLGLAGEYEQFF. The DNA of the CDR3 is TGTGCCAGCAGCTTGGGACTAGCGGGGGAGTATGAGCAGTTCTTC.

CDR3 DNA: TGTGCCAGCAGCCCGACAGGGGCCCATGGCTACACCTTC. As protein: CASSPTGAHGYTF. This chain connects TRBV14 to TRBJ1-2; TRBD1 matches 8 bases. The CDR3 is 13 amino acids. The junction had 4 bases not matched to a gene; V was cut back by 4 bases and J by 6 bases. Per the germline V gene, CDR1 is SGHDN and CDR2 is FVKESK.

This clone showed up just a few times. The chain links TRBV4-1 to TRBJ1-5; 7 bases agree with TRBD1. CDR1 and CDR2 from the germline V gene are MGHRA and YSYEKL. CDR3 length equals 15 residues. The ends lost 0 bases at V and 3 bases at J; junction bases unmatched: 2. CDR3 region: CASSQDDRVNQPQHF. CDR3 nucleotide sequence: TGCGCCAGCAGCCAAGACGACAGGGTCAATCAGCCCCAGCATTTT.

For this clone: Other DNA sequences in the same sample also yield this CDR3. In nucleotides, the CDR3 is TGTGCCAGTAGTGGTCTAAGCTCCTACAATGAGCAGTTCTTC. Its protein is CASSGLSSYNEQFF. This rearrangement joins TRBV19 to TRBJ2-1, with unresolved D. The CDR3 extends over 14 amino acids. The germline V gene encodes CDR1 LNHDA and CDR2 SQIVND (reference sequence). Trimming took 5 bases from V and 0 from J, leaving 8 bases between them.

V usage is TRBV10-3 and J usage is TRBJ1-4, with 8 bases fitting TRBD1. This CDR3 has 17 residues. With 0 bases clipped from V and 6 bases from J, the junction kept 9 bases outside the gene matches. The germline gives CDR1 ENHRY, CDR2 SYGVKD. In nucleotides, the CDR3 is TGTGCCATCAGTGAGTCTGCAGGGGGCTCGTCGGATGAAAAACTGTTTTTT. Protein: CAISESAGGSSDEKLFF.

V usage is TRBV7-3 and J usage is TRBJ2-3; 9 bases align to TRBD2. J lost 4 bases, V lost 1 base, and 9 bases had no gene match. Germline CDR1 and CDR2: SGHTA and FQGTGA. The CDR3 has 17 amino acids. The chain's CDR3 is CASSLRVGGGAPDTQYF. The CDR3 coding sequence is TGTGCCAGCAGCTTAAGGGTCGGCGGGGGGGCCCCAGATACGCAGTATTTT.

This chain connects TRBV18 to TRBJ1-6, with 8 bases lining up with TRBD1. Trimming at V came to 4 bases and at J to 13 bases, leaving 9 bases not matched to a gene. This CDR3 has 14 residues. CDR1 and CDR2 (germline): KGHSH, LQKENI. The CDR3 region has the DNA TGTGCCAGCTCACTCACAGACAGGGGAGCCCCCCTCCACTTT. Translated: CASSLTDRGAPLHF.

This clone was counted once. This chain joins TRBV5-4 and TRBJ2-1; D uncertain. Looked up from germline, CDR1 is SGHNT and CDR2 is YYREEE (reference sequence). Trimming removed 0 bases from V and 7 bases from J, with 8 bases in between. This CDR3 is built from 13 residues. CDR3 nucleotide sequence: TGTGCCAGCAGCTTGGGCCCGGAGAATGAGCAGTTCTTC. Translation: CASSLGPENEQFF.

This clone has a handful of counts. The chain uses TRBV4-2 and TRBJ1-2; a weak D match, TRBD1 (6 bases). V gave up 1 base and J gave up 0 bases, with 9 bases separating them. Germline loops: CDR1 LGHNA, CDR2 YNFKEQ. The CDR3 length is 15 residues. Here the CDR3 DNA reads TGTGCCAGCAGCCAAGCGACAGGCACTAACTATGGCTACACCTTC. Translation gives CASSQATGTNYGYTF.

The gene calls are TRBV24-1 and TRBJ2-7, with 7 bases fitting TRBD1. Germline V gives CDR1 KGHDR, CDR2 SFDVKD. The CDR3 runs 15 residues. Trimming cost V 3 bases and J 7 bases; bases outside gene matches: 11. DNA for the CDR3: TGTGCCACCAGTGATGCAACAGGGGATATTCGGGAGCAGTACTTC. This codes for CATSDATGDIREQYF.

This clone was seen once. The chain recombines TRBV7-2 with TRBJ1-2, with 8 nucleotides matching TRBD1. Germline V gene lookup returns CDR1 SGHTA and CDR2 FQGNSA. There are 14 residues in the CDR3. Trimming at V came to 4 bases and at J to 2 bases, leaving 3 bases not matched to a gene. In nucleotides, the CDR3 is TGTGCCAGCAGCTGGACAGGGATCAACTATGGCTACACCTTC. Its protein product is CASSWTGINYGYTF.

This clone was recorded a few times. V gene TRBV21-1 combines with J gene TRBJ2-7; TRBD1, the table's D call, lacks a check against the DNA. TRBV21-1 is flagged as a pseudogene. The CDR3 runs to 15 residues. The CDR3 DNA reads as TGTGCCAGCAGCAAGAGACAGGTCTCTTGGGACGAGCAGTACTTC. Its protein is CASSKRQVSWDEQYF.

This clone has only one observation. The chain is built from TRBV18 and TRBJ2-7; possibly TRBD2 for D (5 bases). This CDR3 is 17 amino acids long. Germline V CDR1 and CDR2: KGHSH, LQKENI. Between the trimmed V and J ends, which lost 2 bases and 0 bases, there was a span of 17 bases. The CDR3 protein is CASSPKATGTSSYEQYF. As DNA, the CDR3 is TGTGCCAGCTCACCAAAGGCGACGGGAACGAGCTCCTACGAGCAGTACTTC. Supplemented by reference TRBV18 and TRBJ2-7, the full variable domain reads NAGVMQNPRHLVRRRGQEARLRCSPMKGHSHVYWYRQLPEEGLKFMVYLQKENIIDESGMPKERFSAEFPKEGPSILRIQQVVRGDSAAYFCASSPKATGTSSYEQYFGPGTRLTVT.

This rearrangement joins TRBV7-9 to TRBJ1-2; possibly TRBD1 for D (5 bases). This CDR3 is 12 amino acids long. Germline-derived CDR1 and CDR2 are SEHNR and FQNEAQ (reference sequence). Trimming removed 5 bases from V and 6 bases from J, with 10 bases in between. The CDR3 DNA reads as TGTGCCAGCAGCCTCGACAGCCATGGCTACACCTTC. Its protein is CASSLDSHGYTF.

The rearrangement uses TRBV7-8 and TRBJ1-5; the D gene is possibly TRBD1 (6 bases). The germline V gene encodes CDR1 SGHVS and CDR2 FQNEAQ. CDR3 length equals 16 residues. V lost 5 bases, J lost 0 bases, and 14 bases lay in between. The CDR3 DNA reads TGTGCCAGCAGCCCTCAGGGGAGGGATAGCAATCAGCCCCAGCATTTT. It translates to CASSPQGRDSNQPQHF.

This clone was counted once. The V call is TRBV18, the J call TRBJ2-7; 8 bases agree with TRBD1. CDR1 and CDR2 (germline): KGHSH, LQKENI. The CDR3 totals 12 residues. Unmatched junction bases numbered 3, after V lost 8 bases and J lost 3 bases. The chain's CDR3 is CASKGQDYEQYF. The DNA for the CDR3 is TGTGCCAGCAAGGGACAGGACTACGAGCAGTACTTC.

The CDR3 here is CASSLMTSGEGTYF. The DNA of the CDR3 is TGTGCCAGCAGCTTGATGACTAGCGGGGAAGGGACGTATTTT. J is TRBJ2-3 and V is TRBV5-4, with 11 bases aligning to TRBD2. Unmatched junction bases numbered 9, after V lost 1 base and J lost 14 bases. Per germline, CDR1 SGHNT and CDR2 YYREEE (reference sequence). The CDR3 has 14 residues.

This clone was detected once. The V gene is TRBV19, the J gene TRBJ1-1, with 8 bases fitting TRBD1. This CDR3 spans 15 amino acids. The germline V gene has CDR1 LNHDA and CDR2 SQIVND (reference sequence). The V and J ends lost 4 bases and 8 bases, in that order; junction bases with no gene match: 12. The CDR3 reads CASSSWGRDRGEAFF. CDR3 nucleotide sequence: TGTGCCAGTAGTAGTTGGGGACGCGACAGGGGAGAAGCTTTCTTT.

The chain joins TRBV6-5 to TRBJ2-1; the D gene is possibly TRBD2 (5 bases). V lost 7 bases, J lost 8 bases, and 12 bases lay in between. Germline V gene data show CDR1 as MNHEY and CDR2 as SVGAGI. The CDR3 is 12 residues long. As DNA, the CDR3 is TGTGCCAGCATTTCCCCCGGGGATGAGCAGTTCTTC. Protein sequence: CASISPGDEQFF.

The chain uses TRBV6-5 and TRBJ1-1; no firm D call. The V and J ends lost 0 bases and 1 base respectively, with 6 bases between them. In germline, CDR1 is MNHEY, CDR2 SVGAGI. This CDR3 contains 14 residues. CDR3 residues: CASSYSEGNTEAFF. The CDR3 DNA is TGTGCCAGCAGTTACTCCGAGGGGAACACTGAAGCTTTCTTT.